This TCR beta chain comes out of a study of Graves' ophthalmopathy and Graves' hyperthyroidism. The study's findings and limits: Most thyroid-expanded clonotypes exceeding 0.001 frequency were also found in blood.

TCR beta CDR3 regions were amplified from RNA transcripts. HTBI primers served in a first-round RT-PCR, which a second-round multiplex PCR followed. TCRdb fed the multiplex PCR reads into MiXCR, producing one record per CDR3 protein. The repertoire holds around 1.1 million distinct CDR3 sequences, with around a third as singletons. This clonotype was counted at least ten times. Antigen unknown. Germline V gives CDR1 LNHDA, CDR2 SQIVND (reference sequence). V was trimmed by 9 bases and J by 5 bases, leaving 19 bases between them. The CDR3 runs to 14 residues. Sequencing input: peripheral blood or thyroid tissue (not recorded which). The source is an adult man with Graves' hyperthyroidism. This chain connects TRBV19 to TRBJ1-1, with D maybe TRBD1 (6 bases). The CDR3 loop is CASLVRGAYTEAFF. CDR3 DNA sequence: TGTGCCAGCCTCGTCAGGGGCGCGTATACTGAAGCTTTCTTT.